This TCR beta chain derives from a study of cytomegalovirus exposure and HLA in healthy donors (TCRdb year 2017). Describing the broader study: According to an earlier analysis of a few hundred of the donors, 150 million to 200 million T cells yielded some 120 million unique TCR beta sequences and about 300 Gb of sequence data. An early release that covered about 600 HLA-typed donors contained about 300 gigabases of sequencing data and roughly 84 million unique TCR sequences. About 5 DR-DQ haplotypes were handled as single units for association and clustering, since linkage in the cohort was strong. A separate validation cohort of 100 to 150 different subjects was used in addition to the approximately 700-subject first cohort. All discovery cohort repertoires had been generated on a single sequencing platform. The number of typed donors differed by locus: roughly 629-630 for A, B, C, DRB1 and DQB1; some 500 for DQA1; some 590 for DPA1; and around 490 for DPB1. Across about 380 genotyped donors of the cohort, an average of roughly 200,000 unique TCR beta nucleotide sequences per donor were sequenced, and 15% to 20% of those sequences were non-productive. The study aimed to test whether signatures of past pathogen exposure could be identified by cataloging public T cell receptors. Donor age, sex, ethnicity and CMV serostatus were compiled alongside the repertoire data. Using immunosequencing, the study profiled T cell repertoires from 640 or so subjects and related those repertoires to cytomegalovirus serostatus. HLA typing covered class I and class II loci at four-digit resolution. High-throughput TCR immunosequencing, statistical association of individual TCRs with disease status, and machine learning were combined to predict cytomegalovirus infection status. In an earlier analysis of about 590 of the donors, high-throughput TCR beta sequencing was used to judge whether each TCR beta V gene segment behaved as functional or pseudogenic. A later analysis re-examined previously published TCR beta repertoires from just over 650 donors and added high-resolution HLA genotyping to investigate patterns of TCR occurrence. Of the 398 genotyped donors, 70% to 90% were placed in the genetic ancestry cluster associated with self-reported Caucasian donors. In the later analysis, no new phenotypic data were used to find candidate immune exposures; instead, reliance was placed on TCR beta sequences and their occurrence across donors. Genome-wide SNP genotypes for about 55% of the 666 donors were used in a later genetic analysis, which treated that subset as a discovery cohort.

The investigation overall reported the following: The classifier was reported to diagnose cytomegalovirus status with high specificity and sensitivity in both the original and validation cohorts. A further reported finding was that TCR beta sequences accurately predicted the HLA-A and HLA-B alleles for most subjects in the first cohort. Most TCR sequences were seen in very few donors, while some public TCRs were found in many individuals. Assigning TCR associations to individual alleles was difficult when HLA alleles, especially DR and DQ, strongly co-occurred. Because counts were too low, fewer than 20 rarely observed V segments, including chromosome 9 orphons, were excluded from the earlier analysis of under 650 of the donors. Several of the top co-occurrence clusters appeared to be linked to parvovirus B19, influenza, CMV and Epstein-Barr virus, according to a later analysis. A cluster of highly shared sequence variants was judged likely to represent a technical artifact of the sequencing pipeline. Compared with equally common non-associated chains, HLA-associated TCR beta chains in a later analysis were more clonally expanded and had lower generation probabilities. Sequencing depth was assumed to be roughly uniform across donors in the presence/absence analyses, though that assumption may not hold. The study gave a list of roughly 150 TCR beta chains associated with cytomegalovirus. In this cohort, only TCR beta chains were sequenced, and detectable features were limited by the absence of alpha or paired-chain data. In vitro tests confirmed that a few of the cytomegalovirus-associated TCR beta chains recognize cytomegalovirus antigens. Specific HLA alleles were associated with 18,000 or so TCR beta sequences at a false discovery rate of 0.05 in a later analysis. In a later analysis, most CMV-associated TCR beta chains were found to appear HLA-restricted, with HLA associations seemingly driven largely by CMV exposure. For the cohort, immune exposure information was limited to CMV serostatus. Because HLA typing was unavailable for some donors at each locus, only the typed subset was used in association tests. Broadly in line with IMGT annotations, most TCR beta V segments showed up in productive rearrangements about 87% or about 30% of the time in an earlier analysis of roughly 590 of the donors. The authors suggested that the approach could potentially be generalized to other disease states and immunological phenotypes. According to a later genetic analysis, donors in an Asian-associated ancestry cluster had fewer N-insertions in productive TCRs than the approximately 670-donor mean. V-gene and J-gene trimming of TCR beta chains was associated with a missense DCLRE1C variant in a later genetic analysis, and the association was replicated in an independent cohort. Linkage disequilibrium might explain the correlated functional status among segregating V segments, but an unknown experimental factor could not be excluded. The 87-base-pair reads could not distinguish some IMGT-functional V segments, including TRBV6-2 and TRBV6-3, so those segments were excluded. In a later analysis, TCR association rates were found to vary across HLA loci, with the most associated TCRs seen for DRB1 alleles and the fewest for HLA-C alleles.

Deletion took 1 base off V and 2 bases off J, with a span of 13 bases between the germline ends. The CDR3 runs 16 residues from the cysteine to the phenylalanine. The CDR3 DNA has 48 bases and is translated from base 1. Reading the germline V gene (reference sequence) gives CDR1 LNHNV and CDR2 YYDKDF. The method was the immunoSEQ multiplex PCR assay. For the multiplex PCR, a mixture combining 60 forward primers for TCR Vbeta segments and 13 reverse primers for TCR Jbeta segments was used. A multiplex PCR assay on genomic DNA amplified the CDR3 region of rearranged TCR beta genes. The amplified TCR beta libraries were sequenced on the Illumina HiSeq System as 87-base-pair reads. The authors' pipeline ran thus. A later analysis counted about 80 million unique TCR beta chains across the 640 or so repertoires, and 9 million to 14 million of these chains were shared by at least two donors. Raw reads were error-corrected and collapsed into unique sequences by a nearest-neighbor algorithm in which closely related sequences were merged to remove PCR and sequencing errors. To assign V, D and J gene segments, CDR3 sequences were aligned to IMGT reference sequences. Each retained sequence needed at least a six-nucleotide match to both a V gene segment and a J gene segment. Rearrangements were called productive when the CDR3 lacked stop codons and stayed in frame with V and J; all others were non-productive. CDR3 was defined by IMGT convention, running from the second conserved V-encoded cysteine to the conserved J-encoded phenylalanine. The earlier analysis of about 530 of the donors excluded any sequence lacking an unambiguous match to a single V gene segment. In an earlier analysis of approximately 560 of the donors, a V segment was called functional when productive rearrangements were above 56.7%, and segregating when the standard deviation between donors exceeded 5%. A statistical classification framework was developed to diagnose cytomegalovirus status using the catalog of TCR beta chain sequences. V and J gene assignment, in a later analysis, came from comparing TCR nucleotide sequences with IMGT/GENE-DB human TR gene sequences. A later analysis assigned CDR3 sequences and most-parsimonious VDJ recombination scenarios with the TCRdist pipeline. A later analysis defined each TCR beta chain by its CDR3 amino acid sequence plus V-gene family, and excluded reads lacking a unique V-gene family. In a later analysis, some 600 highly shared, low-generation-probability nucleotide sequences were removed to address suspected cross-contamination and a sequencing artifact. For each public chain, a later analysis derived a clonal expansion index from normalized ranks of inferred template counts within each repertoire. Generation probabilities in a later analysis came from a VDJ recombination model fitted to out-of-frame rearrangements, and those results were checked against IGoR. In a later analysis, TCR-TCR, TCR-HLA and TCR-CMV co-occurrence was scored with hypergeometric tests, and a repertoire-size bias correction was applied to TCR pairs. A later analysis estimated false discovery rates by permuting HLA or CMV assignments 20 times. In a later analysis, co-occurring TCRs were grouped using DBSCAN, with TCRdist sequence similarity added in when clustering inside HLA-allele-positive subsets. Co-occurrence clustering excluded repertoires with fewer than 30,000 or more than 120,000 public chains, plus five with anomalous nucleotide sharing. TCRdb holds this immuneACCESS table with in-frame rearrangements only. Some clones are missing; in checked studies, unresolved V genes explain under half, and the rest has no known cause. The V and J calls and clone size come from that table; D and trimming were worked out from the DNA. In this sample the table shows approximately 110,000 clones, around 77% of which occur a single time. Less than 4% of the sample lies in the top ten.

A word on this clone: What this receptor recognizes is not known. The input lacks base qualities; no much larger clone sits a single base away.

The cohort consisted of 600 to 700 healthy bone marrow donors. At the time of sampling, every cohort member was nominally healthy, though immune exposures that went unrecorded were likely present. CMV serostatus was recorded as positive for around 300 and negative for about 55% of the roughly 670 cohort members, whereas no CMV serostatus was recorded for the donor in question. A peripheral blood sample was provided by each donor, and peripheral blood mononuclear cells were used for TCR beta sequencing. The Qiagen DNeasy Blood Extraction Kit was used to extract genomic DNA from the blood cell samples.

Sequences were obtained from PBMCs. The receptor's source is a human donor in good health. The rearranged segments are TRBV15 and TRBJ2-3; a weak D assignment points to TRBD1 (6 bases agree). The DNA sequence is as follows: TGTGCCACCAGCAGAGGGGGGCAGGGACCCACAGATACGCAGTATTTT. It is translated as CATSRGGQGPTDTQYF.